These 32 T cell receptor beta chains originate from one sample sequenced in a study of shared clonotypes between healthy human individuals. Sequencing was performed with immunoSEQ multiplex PCR; in TCRdb, only in-frame clones are kept and a portion is missing. Found here are some 900,000 clones, around 80% of them singletons; the top ten hold around 1.5%. The source material was memory CD4+ T cells sorted from blood. The subset: CD45RA-negative fraction. The origin of the receptors is a man in his late teens or twenties in good health.

This chain joins TRBV19 and TRBJ1-3, with 7 nucleotides matching TRBD1. Germline-derived CDR1 and CDR2 are LNHDA and SQIVND (reference sequence). The length of the CDR3 is 15 residues. The V and J ends lost 5 bases and 2 bases, in that order; junction bases with no gene match: 6. CDR3 protein: CASSSDRVTGNTIYF. In DNA, the CDR3 is TGTGCCAGTAGTTCCGACAGGGTGACTGGAAACACCATATATTTT. Based on the CDR3 plus reference TRBV19 and TRBJ1-3, the full variable domain is DGGITQSPKYLFRKEGQNVTLSCEQNLNHDAMYWYRQDPGQGLRLIYYSQIVNDFQKGDIAEGYSVSREKKESFPLTVTSAQKNPTAFYLCASSSDRVTGNTIYFGEGSWLTVV.

This chain links TRBV29-1 with TRBJ1-2; possibly TRBD1 for D (6 bases). Germline lookup yields CDR1 SQVTM and CDR2 ANQGSEA. Trimming shortened V by 7 bases and J by 4 bases, and 19 bases separated the two germline ends. The CDR3 is made up of 14 amino acids. The CDR3 spells CSAGLEGGGYGYTF. The CDR3 DNA reads as TGCAGCGCTGGATTGGAGGGGGGAGGCTATGGCTACACCTTC.

As for this clone: Other DNA sequences within the sample encode an identical CDR3. This chain joins TRBV9 and TRBJ2-2; D is uncertain. Trimming removed 3 bases at V and 2 bases at J, with 5 bases between. From germline, CDR1 is SGDLS and CDR2 YYNGEE. This CDR3 has 13 amino acids. CDR3 in DNA: TGTGCCAGCAGCGCTCATAACACCGGGGAGCTGTTTTTT. The encoded protein is CASSAHNTGELFF.

V gene TRBV6-1 combines with J gene TRBJ1-6; 7 nucleotides align to TRBD1. This CDR3 spans 14 amino acids. Germline V gene data show CDR1 as MNHNS and CDR2 as SASEGT. V dropped 4 bases and J dropped 7; count of bases not matched to a gene: 4. CDR3 region: CASSVGTENSPLHF. For the CDR3, the DNA is TGTGCCAGCAGTGTAGGGACAGAAAATTCACCCCTCCACTTT.

Worth noting for this clone: At the DNA level, this CDR3 is encoded by other sequences in the same sample as well. This chain uses TRBV10-3 with TRBJ1-6; D possibly corresponds to TRBD1 (6 bases). The V end was cut by 8 bases, the J end by 5 bases, with 10 bases between. The V gene's germline CDR1 is ENHRY and CDR2 SYGVKD. This CDR3 contains 13 residues. This chain's CDR3 is CAIRTEDNSPLHF. For the CDR3, the DNA is TGTGCCATCCGGACAGAAGATAATTCACCCCTCCACTTT.

The J gene is TRBJ1-4, the V gene TRBV18; D is possibly TRBD1 (6 bases). Germline V gene data show CDR1 as KGHSH and CDR2 as LQKENI. V shed 3 bases and J shed 8 bases, with 22 bases lying between them. CDR3 length: 17 residues. CDR3 DNA sequence: TGTGCCAGCTCACCGTACTTCAGGGGCGAAGTTAGCGAAAAACTGTTTTTT. This codes for CASSPYFRGEVSEKLFF.

This clone was picked up a small number of times. V usage is TRBV5-4 and J usage is TRBJ2-5; 12 bases line up with TRBD2. V was clipped by 1 base and J by 5 bases; unmatched bases: 6. This CDR3 comprises 16 residues. Germline V lookup: CDR1 SGHNT, CDR2 YYREEE (reference sequence). Here the CDR3 DNA reads TGTGCCAGCAGCTTGACTAGCGGGGGGCCCGAGGAGACCCAGTACTTC. Encoded protein: CASSLTSGGPEETQYF.

The chain employs TRBV18 and TRBJ1-5; TRBD1 aligns across 7 bases. This CDR3 spans 15 amino acids. Germline lookup yields CDR1 KGHSH and CDR2 LQKENI. Trimming at V came to 3 bases and at J to 9 bases, leaving 11 bases not matched to a gene. CDR3 in amino acids: CASSPGQLVNWPQHF. CDR3 bases: TGTGCCAGCTCACCGGGACAGCTAGTTAATTGGCCCCAGCATTTT.

The chain joins TRBV2 to TRBJ2-2; 8 bases map to TRBD1. The junction had 2 bases not matched to a gene; V was cut back by 3 bases and J by 2 bases. The CDR3 consists of 15 residues. Germline CDR1 reads SNHLY; CDR2 reads FYNNEI. This chain's CDR3 is CASSDGQGNTGELFF. DNA for the CDR3: TGTGCCAGCAGTGACGGACAGGGAAACACCGGGGAGCTGTTTTTT.

Comments on this clone: At one end the junction does not follow the germline gene, possibly because of a read error. This sequence joins TRBV29-1 and TRBJ2-3; D not certain. CDR1 is SQVTM and CDR2 is ANQGSEA in the germline V gene. This CDR3 is built from 12 residues. The CDR3 is CTVAPGTDTQYF. The CDR3 DNA reads TGCACCGTTGCTCCTGGCACAGATACGCAGTATTTT.

The CDR3 DNA follows: TGTGCCAGCAGGAACAACGCCGGGGAGCTGTTTTTT. It translates to CASRNNAGELFF. The gene calls are TRBV28 and TRBJ2-2; D is ambiguous. The CDR3 is 12 residues long. The V end was cut by 6 bases, the J end by 6 bases, with 8 bases between. Germline loops: CDR1 MDHEN, CDR2 SYDVKM. Filled out from reference TRBV28 and TRBJ2-2, the complete variable domain reads DVKVTQSSRYLVKRTGEKVFLECVQDMDHENMFWYRQDPGLGLRLIYFSYDVKMKEKGDIPEGYSVSREKKERFSLILESASTNQTSMYLCASRNNAGELFFGEGSRLTVL.

This clone was picked up a small number of times. The chain couples TRBV10-1 to TRBJ1-1; 8 bases map to TRBD1. This CDR3 spans 12 amino acids. With V trimmed by 9 bases and J by 1 base, 1 base remained unmatched. Per germline, CDR1 WNHNN and CDR2 SYGVQD (reference sequence). The CDR3 bases are TGCGCCAGTACAGGGGGGAACACTGAAGCTTTCTTT. It specifies CASTGGNTEAFF.

This sequence joins TRBV4-1 and TRBJ2-3; TRBD2 agrees at 12 bases. Trimming removed 0 bases from V and 6 bases from J; junction bases left unmatched: 7. The CDR3 runs to 17 residues. In germline, CDR1 is MGHRA, CDR2 YSYEKL. The CDR3, as DNA: TGCGCCAGCAGCCAAGATAGGCTAGCGGGGGGGCGCGATACGCAGTATTTT. Translation gives CASSQDRLAGGRDTQYF.

The V call is TRBV2, the J call TRBJ2-2; TRBD2 aligns across 9 bases. The ends lost 9 bases at V and 6 bases at J; junction bases unmatched: 5. The CDR3 is 13 amino acids. Germline V CDR1 and CDR2: SNHLY, FYNNEI. The CDR3 here is CASSGSGAGELFF. The CDR3 DNA reads TGTGCCAGTAGCGGGAGCGGCGCCGGGGAGCTGTTTTTT.

This clone has a single count. V is TRBV28 and J is TRBJ2-7; D is perhaps TRBD1 or TRBD2 (5 bases each). Germline lookup yields CDR1 MDHEN and CDR2 SYDVKM. The germline V and J ends were trimmed by 10 bases and 3 bases, with 13 bases remaining between them. CDR3 length: 12 residues. The CDR3 DNA follows: TGTGCCACTCACGGGGCAGTCTACGAGCAGTACTTC. The encoded protein is CATHGAVYEQYF.

This clone appeared a single time. V usage is TRBV4-3 and J usage is TRBJ1-2; D might be TRBD1 (5 bases). The CDR3 is 13 residues long. Germline loops: CDR1 LGHNA, CDR2 YSLEER. The ends were cut back, 0 bases at V and 8 bases at J, with 10 bases in the middle. The chain's CDR3 is CASSQEGTRGYTF. As DNA, the CDR3 is TGCGCCAGCAGCCAAGAGGGGACGAGGGGCTACACCTTC.

The rearrangement uses TRBV27 and TRBJ2-5, with TRBD2 identical over 8 bases. The germline V gene encodes CDR1 MNHEY and CDR2 SMNVEV (reference sequence). CDR3 size: 14 residues. With V trimmed by 3 bases and J by 5 bases, 5 bases remained unmatched. CDR3 sequence reads: CASSLRGAWETQYF. Here the CDR3 DNA reads TGTGCCAGCAGTTTGCGGGGGGCCTGGGAGACCCAGTACTTC.

This sequence joins TRBV5-6 and TRBJ2-1, with a weak D call TRBD1 (6 bases). Germline assignment: CDR1 SGHDT and CDR2 YYEEEE. The CDR3 is made up of 18 amino acids. V was cut by 4 bases and J by 5 bases, with 25 bases left in between. CDR3 in amino acids: CASSPLGAGLRLNNEQFF. CDR3 bases: TGTGCCAGCAGCCCCTTGGGGGCCGGCCTAAGGCTGAACAATGAGCAGTTCTTC.

As concerns this clone: With a far larger clone one base away, a read error is the likely cause. The chain joins TRBV5-6 to TRBJ2-1; D is ambiguous. The germline V gene has CDR1 SGHDT and CDR2 YYEEEE. This CDR3 comprises 12 residues. V lost 2 bases, J lost 5 bases, and 5 bases lay in between. The CDR3 coding sequence is TGTGCCAGCAGCTTAGATAACAATGAGCAGTTCTTC. This translates into CASSLDNNEQFF.

The rearrangement links TRBV25-1 to TRBJ1-6, with D possibly being TRBD1 (5 bases). Germline V gene data show CDR1 as MGHDK and CDR2 as SYGVNS. This CDR3 is built from 13 residues. V was shortened by 7 bases and J by 7 bases, with 11 bases between the two germline ends. The CDR3 protein is CASTQGGNSPLHF. The CDR3 bases are TGTGCCAGCACGCAGGGAGGGAATTCACCCCTCCACTTT. Combining the CDR3 with reference TRBV25-1 and TRBJ1-6 gives the whole variable domain EADIYQTPRYLVIGTGKKITLECSQTMGHDKMYWYQQDPGMELHLIHYSYGVNSTEKGDLSSESTVSRIRTEHFPLTLESARPSHTSQYLCASTQGGNSPLHFGNGTRLTVT.

The rearrangement links TRBV30 to TRBJ2-7, with D tentatively TRBD1 (5 bases). Germline CDR1 reads GTSNPN; CDR2 reads SVGIG (reference sequence). Trimming shortened V by 3 bases and J by 2 bases, and 14 bases separated the two germline ends. CDR3 length: 14 amino acids. In DNA, the CDR3 is TGTGCCTGGAGGGCCTCCGGCAGGGCCTACGAGCAGTACTTC. Its translation is CAWRASGRAYEQYF.

V is TRBV10-1 and J is TRBJ2-7, with TRBD1 matching over 7 bases. CDR3 length equals 12 residues. V lost 9 bases and J lost 3; bases outside the gene matches: 5. CDR1 and CDR2 from the germline V gene are WNHNN and SYGVQD (reference sequence). The CDR3 bases are TGCGCCAGTGACAGGGCGGACTACGAGCAGTACTTC. It is translated as CASDRADYEQYF.

The J gene is TRBJ2-7, the V gene TRBV5-1, with D perhaps matching TRBD2 (6 bases). CDR3 size: 14 residues. The germline gives CDR1 SGHRS, CDR2 YFSETQ. Deletions cut 4 bases from V and 5 bases from J, with 16 bases between. For the CDR3, the DNA is TGCGCCAGCAGCGCGACTCCTGGAGGGGACGAGCAGTACTTC. Translated: CASSATPGGDEQYF.

CDR3 DNA: TGTGCCAGTAGTATACTTGGGGAGGGAAAACCCGGGGAGCTGTTTTTT. The encoded protein is CASSILGEGKPGELFF. The chain joins TRBV19 to TRBJ2-2, with 7 bases fitting TRBD2. From germline, CDR1 is LNHDA and CDR2 SQIVND (reference sequence). This CDR3 region has 16 residues. The V and J ends lost 2 bases and 6 bases, in that order; junction bases with no gene match: 9.

The V and J genes are TRBV19 and TRBJ2-2; tentatively, D is TRBD1 (6 bases). The CDR3 runs 17 residues. V lost 5 bases and J lost 0, with 16 bases in between. Germline V gives CDR1 LNHDA, CDR2 SQIVND (reference sequence). DNA of the CDR3: TGTGCCAGTAGTCTACTACAGGGTCGTGCGAACACCGGGGAGCTGTTTTTT. As protein: CASSLLQGRANTGELFF.

The rearrangement links TRBV7-2 to TRBJ2-2; maybe TRBD1 (6 bases). Germline lookup yields CDR1 SGHTA and CDR2 FQGNSA. V was cut by 4 bases and J by 0 bases, with 15 bases left in between. The CDR3 length is 17 residues. CDR3 nucleotide sequence: TGTGCCAGCAGCTACCAGACCCAGGGGACGAACACCGGGGAGCTGTTTTTT. Translated: CASSYQTQGTNTGELFF.

The J gene is TRBJ2-5, the V gene TRBV10-3; 9 nucleotides align to TRBD2. The CDR3 spans 15 residues. The junction had 12 bases not matched to a gene; V was cut back by 10 bases and J by 3 bases. Germline-derived CDR1 and CDR2 are ENHRY and SYGVKD. CDR3 bases: TGTGCCACCTCCCCGGCTAGCGGGGCGGAAGAGACCCAGTACTTC. Encoded protein: CATSPASGAEETQYF.

The chain has TRBV5-4 and TRBJ2-3, with TRBD2 matching 7 bases. Losses at the gene ends were 4 bases for V and 0 bases for J; bases not matched to a gene: 11. This CDR3 comprises 17 residues. Germline-derived CDR1 and CDR2 are SGHNT and YYREEE (reference sequence). The CDR3 DNA reads as TGTGCCAGCAGCCCGGGGGGAACAGGCGGAAGCACAGATACGCAGTATTTT. Translating gives CASSPGGTGGSTDTQYF.

Comments on this clone: Being one base from a much bigger clone, this may be a read error. This same CDR3 is encoded by further DNA sequences in the sample. The chain employs TRBV7-2 and TRBJ1-2, with TRBD1 matching over 7 bases. CDR1 SGHTA and CDR2 FQGNSA come from the germline V gene. V trimming: 5 bases; J trimming: 5 bases; junction bases outside the gene matches: 5. The CDR3 spans 13 residues. The DNA of the CDR3 is TGTGCCAGCAGCCCCGGGACAGAGTATGGCTACACCTTC. It translates to CASSPGTEYGYTF.

The V gene is TRBV6-5, the J gene TRBJ1-2; 9 positions match TRBD1. V was clipped by 5 bases and J by 2 bases; unmatched bases: 6. The germline V gene encodes CDR1 MNHEY and CDR2 SVGAGI. The CDR3 length is 15 residues. The CDR3 protein is CASSNPGQGNYGYTF. In nucleotides, the CDR3 is TGTGCCAGCAGTAACCCGGGACAGGGCAACTATGGCTACACCTTC.

The rearrangement joins TRBV29-1 to TRBJ2-1; tentative D call: TRBD1 (5 bases). The V end lost 3 bases, the J end lost 0 bases, and 9 bases lay between the germline ends. CDR1 and CDR2 (germline): SQVTM, ANQGSEA. This CDR3 contains 14 residues. The CDR3 here is CSVDVGRSYNEQFF. As DNA, the CDR3 is TGCAGCGTTGACGTGGGGCGCTCCTACAATGAGCAGTTCTTC.

The V and J genes are TRBV6-6 and TRBJ2-5; no definite D call. Germline loops: CDR1 MNHNY, CDR2 SVGAGI (reference sequence). The V gene lost 6 bases and the J gene lost 5 bases, with 10 bases spanning the gap. There are 12 residues in the CDR3. CDR3 in DNA: TGTGCCAGCAGCGTGAATGGGGAGACCCAGTACTTC. The encoded protein is CASSVNGETQYF.